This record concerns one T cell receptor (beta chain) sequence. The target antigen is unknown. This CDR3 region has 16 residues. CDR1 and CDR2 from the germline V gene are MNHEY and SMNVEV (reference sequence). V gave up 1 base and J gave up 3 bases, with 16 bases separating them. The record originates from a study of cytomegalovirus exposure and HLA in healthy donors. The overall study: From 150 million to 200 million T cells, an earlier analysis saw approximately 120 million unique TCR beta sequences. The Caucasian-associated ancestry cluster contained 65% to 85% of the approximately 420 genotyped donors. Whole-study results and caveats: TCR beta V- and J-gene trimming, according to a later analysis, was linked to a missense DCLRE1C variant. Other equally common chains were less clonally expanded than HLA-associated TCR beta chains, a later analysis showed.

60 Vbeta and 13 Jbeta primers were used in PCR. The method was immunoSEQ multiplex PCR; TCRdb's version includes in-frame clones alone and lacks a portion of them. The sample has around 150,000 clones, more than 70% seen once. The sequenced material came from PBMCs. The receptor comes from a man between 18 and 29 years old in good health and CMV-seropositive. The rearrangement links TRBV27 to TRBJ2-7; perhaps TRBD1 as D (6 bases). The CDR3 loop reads CASSLFRTAKVYEQYF. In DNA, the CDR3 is TGTGCCAGCAGTTTATTTAGGACAGCCAAAGTCTACGAGCAGTACTTC.